This T cell receptor (beta chain) was found in a study of blood T cells in healthy people across ages. A word on this clonotype: No antigen is known for it.

Healthy Russian Caucasian donors spanned ages roughly 6 to 90 years. The CDR3 covers 14 residues. Germline V gene lookup returns CDR1 LGHNA and CDR2 YSLEER. V gave up 6 bases and J gave up 0 bases, with 8 bases separating them. PCR was performed a second time for roughly 7 to 11 cycles using a sample-barcoded 5' primer and a J-beta primer mix. Every molecule of cDNA carried a tag from a template-switch adaptor with 12 random nucleotides. TCRdb processed the 5' RACE reads anew with MiXCR; each CDR3 protein has one entry. Counted here are 1.5 million to 1.8 million distinct CDR3 sequences, roughly 43% occurring once; the ten biggest clones make up about 4%. Notes on the study in general: TCR beta diversity, measured per million T cells, fell in a roughly linear way with age. Researchers judged that diversity estimates from one million T cells fell short of true values.

The J gene is TRBJ1-4, the V gene TRBV4-3; no clear D gene. The sequenced sample consisted of blood. The receptor was isolated from a woman in her late teens or twenties in good health. This CDR3 reads CASRSGATNEKLFF. As DNA, the CDR3 is TGCGCCAGCAGATCCGGGGCAACTAATGAAAAACTGTTTTTT.